The clone carrying this TCR beta chain came up a few times. Antigen: not known. Treatment reported: roughly 10-day PBMC culture with coronavirus spike peptide pools or control peptides (ViraFEST assay). Expansion of antigen-specific T cells with peptide pools by ViraFEST preceded sequencing of TCRs. Positive PCR tests came between March and December 2020, ahead of the US Alpha, Beta and Delta variants. This specimen comes from a study of vaccination and CD4 T cells after COVID-19. Study outcomes and limitations: Spike mono-reactivity marked 304 of 307 vaccine-specific clones in convalescent patients.

The Oncomine TCR Beta short-read assay was applied to DNA of cultured CD4+ T cells. In TCRdb, the PCR reads were re-called with MiXCR into one record per CDR3 protein. The table lists more than 15,000 distinct CDR3 sequences, roughly 31% of them singletons. The germline V gene has CDR1 SNHLY and CDR2 FYNNEI. Trimming took 1 base from V and 3 from J; bases not matched to a gene: 9. The CDR3 consists of 18 residues. The TCR originated in a human donor with COVID-19. The rearrangement uses TRBV2 and TRBJ2-1; 10 nucleotides align to TRBD2. The source material was cultured CD4+ T cells from blood. DNA of the CDR3: TGTGCCAGCAGTGAAGAGGTACTGTTAGCGGGGGGCTACAATGAGCAGTTCTTC. As protein: CASSEEVLLAGGYNEQFF.